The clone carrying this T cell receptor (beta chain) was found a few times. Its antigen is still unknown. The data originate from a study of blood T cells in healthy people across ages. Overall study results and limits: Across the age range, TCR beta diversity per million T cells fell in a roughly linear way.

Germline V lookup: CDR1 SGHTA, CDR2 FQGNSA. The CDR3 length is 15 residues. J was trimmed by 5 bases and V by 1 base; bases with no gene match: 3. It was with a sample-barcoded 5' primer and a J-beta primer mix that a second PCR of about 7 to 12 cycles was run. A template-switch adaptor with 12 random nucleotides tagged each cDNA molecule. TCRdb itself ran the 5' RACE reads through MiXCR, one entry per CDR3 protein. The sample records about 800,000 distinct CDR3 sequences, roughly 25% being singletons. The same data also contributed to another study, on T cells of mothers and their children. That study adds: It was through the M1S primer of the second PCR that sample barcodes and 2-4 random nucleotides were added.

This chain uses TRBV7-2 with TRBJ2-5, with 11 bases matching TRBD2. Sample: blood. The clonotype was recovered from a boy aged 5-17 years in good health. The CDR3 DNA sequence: TGTGCCAGCAGCTTAGGTAGCGGGAGGGGGGAGACCCAGTACTTC. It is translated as CASSLGSGRGETQYF.